Here is one T cell receptor (beta chain) with its context. This same CDR3 is encoded by further DNA sequences in the sample. This sample is part of a study of a mutant IDH1 vaccine in newly diagnosed glioma. Profiling relied on immunoSEQ multiplex PCR, and the TCRdb table lists in-frame clones only, not all of them. This table holds about 16,000 clones, about 95% found once. The CDR3 runs to 13 residues. Germline V gene sequence: CDR1 KGHSH, CDR2 LQKENI. The V gene lost 0 bases and the J gene lost 0 bases, with 1 base spanning the gap. Time point defined: baseline, week 1 (first vaccination visit). Treatment in this sample: pre-vaccination baseline after standard-of-care therapy.

The chain couples TRBV18 to TRBJ2-3; D is unclear. This sample comprised peripheral blood mononuclear cells (PBMCs), obtained from a glioma patient treated with radiotherapy, temozolomide or both. The clonotype comes from a woman between 18 and 29 years old with glioma. Some clones in this sample may be carry-over from other donors' samples. DNA of the CDR3: TGTGCCAGCTCACCACCTAGCACAGATACGCAGTATTTT. Protein product: CASSPPSTDTQYF.